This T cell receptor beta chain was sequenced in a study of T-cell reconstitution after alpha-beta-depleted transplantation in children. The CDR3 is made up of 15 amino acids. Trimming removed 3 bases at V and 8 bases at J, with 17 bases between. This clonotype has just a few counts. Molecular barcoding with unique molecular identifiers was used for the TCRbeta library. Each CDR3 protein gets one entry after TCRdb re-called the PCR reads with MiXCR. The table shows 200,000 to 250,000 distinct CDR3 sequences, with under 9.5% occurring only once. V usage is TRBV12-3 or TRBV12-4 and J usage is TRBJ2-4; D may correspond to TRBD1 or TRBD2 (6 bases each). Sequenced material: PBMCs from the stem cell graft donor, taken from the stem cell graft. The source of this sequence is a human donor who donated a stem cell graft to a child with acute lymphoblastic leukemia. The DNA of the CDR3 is TGTGCCAGCAGTTTCTCGGGGGCAGGGATTGACATTCAGTACTTC. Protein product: CASSFSGAGIDIQYF.